A single sample gave rise to the 5 T cell receptor beta chains below, sequenced in a study of spatial heterogeneity in lung cancer. TCRdb re-analysed the 5' RACE reads in MiXCR, keeping a single row per CDR3 protein. This sample carries over 2,500 distinct CDR3 sequences, about 4.1% of them seen once, and the ten largest clones take approximately 27%. Time point reported: sample taken at primary tumor resection. Unsorted whole RNA of tumor, nontumor lung or frozen PBMC was sequenced. Material: normal lung tissue next to the tumor, obtained at surgery. These receptors originate from a female donor with early-stage non-small cell lung cancer.

This clonotype is labeled medium-sized (0.01 to 0.1%). The chain joins TRBV7-3 to TRBJ1-5; D possibly corresponds to TRBD1 (6 bases). Looked up from germline, CDR1 is SGHTA and CDR2 is FQGTGA. The CDR3 has 14 amino acids. The V gene lost 7 bases and the J gene lost 0 bases, with 10 bases spanning the gap. CDR3 protein: CASMGAGSNQPQHF. CDR3 DNA sequence: TGTGCCAGCATGGGGGCAGGTAGCAATCAGCCCCAGCATTTT. Combining the CDR3 with reference TRBV7-3 and TRBJ1-5 gives the whole variable domain GAGVSQTPSNKVTEKGKYVELRCDPISGHTALYWYRQSLGQGPEFLIYFQGTGAADDSGLPNDRFFAVRPEGSVSTLKIQRTERGDSAVYLCASMGAGSNQPQHFGDGTRLSIL.

This clonotype has a count of ten or more. The chain links TRBV7-2 to TRBJ2-3; the match to TRBD2 covers 10 bases. V gave up 4 bases and J gave up 1 base; unmatched junction bases: 5. CDR1 and CDR2 (germline): SGHTA, FQGNSA. This CDR3 region has 16 residues. CDR3 residues: CASSSLAGLGTDTQYF. CDR3 sequence (DNA): TGTGCCAGCAGCTCACTAGCGGGGTTGGGCACAGATACGCAGTATTTT.

This clonotype has a count of ten or more. The chain joins TRBV5-1 to TRBJ1-2; D call uncertain. The CDR3 runs to 14 residues. Trimming pared 6 bases from V and 1 base from J, leaving 13 bases between. Per germline, CDR1 SGHRS and CDR2 YFSETQ. CDR3 sequence reads: CASTTSPGNYGYTF. In DNA form, the CDR3 reads TGCGCCAGCACCACCTCGCCCGGTAACTATGGCTACACCTTC.

This clonotype was seen repeatedly, ten times or more. The V and J genes are TRBV20-1 and TRBJ2-7; D unresolved. Trimming cost V 5 bases and J 2 bases, with 10 bases left between them. The CDR3 extends over 12 amino acids. Germline V CDR1 and CDR2: DFQATT, SNEGSKA (reference sequence). Here the CDR3 DNA reads TGCAGTGCTCCCCCGACCCCCTACGAGCAGTACTTC. Translation gives CSAPPTPYEQYF.

This clonotype has ten or more counts. The chain uses TRBV5-1 and TRBJ1-1; 7 nucleotides match TRBD1. V lost 6 bases, J lost 2 bases, and 13 bases stayed unmatched. Germline CDR1 SGHRS, CDR2 YFSETQ. The CDR3 sequence is 16 residues long. CDR3 loop: CASTSGTAAENTEAFF. DNA of the CDR3: TGCGCCAGCACCTCCGGGACAGCCGCGGAAAACACTGAAGCTTTCTTT.